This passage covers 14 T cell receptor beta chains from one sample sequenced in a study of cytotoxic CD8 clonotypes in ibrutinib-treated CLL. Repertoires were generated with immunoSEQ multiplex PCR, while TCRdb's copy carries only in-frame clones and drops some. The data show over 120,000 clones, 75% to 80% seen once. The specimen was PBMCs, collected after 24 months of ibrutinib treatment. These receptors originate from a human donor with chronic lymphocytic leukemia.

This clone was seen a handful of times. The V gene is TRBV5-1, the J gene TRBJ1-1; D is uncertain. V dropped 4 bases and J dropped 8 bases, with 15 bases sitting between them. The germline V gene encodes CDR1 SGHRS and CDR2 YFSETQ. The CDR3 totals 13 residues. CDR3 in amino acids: CASSVGWPPEAFF. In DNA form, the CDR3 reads TGCGCCAGCAGCGTTGGTTGGCCCCCGGAAGCTTTCTTT.

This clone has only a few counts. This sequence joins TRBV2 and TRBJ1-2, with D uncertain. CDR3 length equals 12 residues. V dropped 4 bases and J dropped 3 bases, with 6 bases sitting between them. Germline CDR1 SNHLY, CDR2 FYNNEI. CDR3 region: CASSGNDYGYTF. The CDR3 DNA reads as TGTGCCAGCAGTGGGAACGACTATGGCTACACCTTC.

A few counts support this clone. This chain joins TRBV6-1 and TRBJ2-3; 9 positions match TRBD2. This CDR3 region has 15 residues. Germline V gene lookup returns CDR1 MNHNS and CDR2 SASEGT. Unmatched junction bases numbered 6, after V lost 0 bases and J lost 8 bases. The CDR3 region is CASSEAAGGPGTQYF. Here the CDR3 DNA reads TGTGCCAGCAGTGAAGCGGCGGGAGGGCCGGGTACGCAGTATTTT.

The CDR3 loop reads CASSVDLASSYEQYF. The CDR3 DNA reads TGTGCCAGCAGCGTAGATTTAGCGAGCTCCTACGAGCAGTACTTC. V usage is TRBV9 and J usage is TRBJ2-7, with D possibly TRBD2 on 5 matching bases. The CDR3 is 15 residues long. Per germline, CDR1 SGDLS and CDR2 YYNGEE. The V end was cut by 0 bases, the J end by 0 bases, with 10 bases between.

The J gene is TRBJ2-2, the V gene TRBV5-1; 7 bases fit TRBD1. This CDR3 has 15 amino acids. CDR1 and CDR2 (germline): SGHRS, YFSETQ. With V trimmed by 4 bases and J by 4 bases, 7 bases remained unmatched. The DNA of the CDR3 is TGCGCCAGCAGCCCCTCGGGACAGCCCACCGGGGAGCTGTTTTTT. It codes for CASSPSGQPTGELFF.

The CDR3 coding sequence is TGTGCCAGCAGGGACCTGAGCACAGATACGCAGTATTTT. It is translated as CASRDLSTDTQYF. The chain combines TRBV25-1 with TRBJ2-3, with D hard to call. The V gene's germline CDR1 is MGHDK and CDR2 SYGVNS. The CDR3 runs 13 residues. Trimming took 6 bases from V and 0 from J, leaving 7 bases between them.

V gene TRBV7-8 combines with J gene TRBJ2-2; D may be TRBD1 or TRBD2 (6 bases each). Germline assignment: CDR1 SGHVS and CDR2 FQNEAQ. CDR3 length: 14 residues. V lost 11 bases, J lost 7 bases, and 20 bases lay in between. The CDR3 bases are TGTGCCGTGGGGGGCGCCCTTGGCGGCGGGGAGCTGTTTTTT. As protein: CAVGGALGGGELFF. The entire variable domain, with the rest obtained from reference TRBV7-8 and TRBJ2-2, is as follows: GAGVSQSPRYKVAKRGQDVALRCDPISGHVSLFWYQQALGQGPEFLTYFQNEAQLDKSGLPSDRFFAERPEGSVSTLKIQRTQQEDSAVYLCAVGGALGGGELFFGEGSRLTVL.

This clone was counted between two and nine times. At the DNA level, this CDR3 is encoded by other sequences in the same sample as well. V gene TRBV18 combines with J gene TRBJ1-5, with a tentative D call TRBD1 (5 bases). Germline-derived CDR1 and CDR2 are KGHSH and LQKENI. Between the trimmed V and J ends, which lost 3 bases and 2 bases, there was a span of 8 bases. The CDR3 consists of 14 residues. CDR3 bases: TGTGCCAGCTCACCGGGGGGGGGCAATCAGCCCCAGCATTTT. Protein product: CASSPGGGNQPQHF.

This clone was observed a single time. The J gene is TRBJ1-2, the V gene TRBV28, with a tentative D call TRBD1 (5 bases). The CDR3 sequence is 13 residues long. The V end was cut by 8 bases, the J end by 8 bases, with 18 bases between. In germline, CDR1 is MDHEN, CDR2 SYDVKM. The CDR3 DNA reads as TGTGCCAGCGCCCCGGGGCAGGGATGGGGCTACACCTTC. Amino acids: CASAPGQGWGYTF.

The CDR3 sequence is CASSGSGRREQYF. CDR3 sequence (DNA): TGTGCCAGCAGTGGTAGCGGGAGGCGCGAGCAGTACTTC. The rearrangement joins TRBV6-6 to TRBJ2-7; 10 nucleotides agree with TRBD2. The germline V gene has CDR1 MNHNY and CDR2 SVGAGI (reference sequence). This CDR3 region has 13 residues. V dropped 5 bases and J dropped 6; count of bases not matched to a gene: 4.

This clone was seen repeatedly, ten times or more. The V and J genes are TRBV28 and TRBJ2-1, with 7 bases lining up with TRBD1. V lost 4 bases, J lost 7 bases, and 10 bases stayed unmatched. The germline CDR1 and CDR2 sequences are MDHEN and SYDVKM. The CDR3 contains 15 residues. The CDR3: CASSSPARGWNEQFF. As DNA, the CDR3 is TGTGCCAGCAGTTCCCCAGCCAGGGGGTGGAATGAGCAGTTCTTC.

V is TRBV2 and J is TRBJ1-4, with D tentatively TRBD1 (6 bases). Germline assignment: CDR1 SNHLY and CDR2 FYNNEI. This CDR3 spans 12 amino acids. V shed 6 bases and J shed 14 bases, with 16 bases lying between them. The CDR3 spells CASRQDSPTLFF. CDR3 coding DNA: TGTGCCAGCAGACAGGACAGTCCAACTCTGTTTTTT.

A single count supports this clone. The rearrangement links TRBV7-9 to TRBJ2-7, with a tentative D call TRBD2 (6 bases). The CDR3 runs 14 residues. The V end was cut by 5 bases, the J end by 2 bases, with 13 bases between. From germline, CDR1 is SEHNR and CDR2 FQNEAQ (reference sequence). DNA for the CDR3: TGTGCCAGCAGCCCCAAGGGGACTGCCTACGAGCAGTACTTC. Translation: CASSPKGTAYEQYF.

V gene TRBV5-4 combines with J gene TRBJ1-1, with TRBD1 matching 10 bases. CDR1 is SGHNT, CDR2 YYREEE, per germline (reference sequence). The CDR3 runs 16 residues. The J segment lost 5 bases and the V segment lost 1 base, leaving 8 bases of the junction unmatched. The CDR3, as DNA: TGTGCCAGCAGCTTGTGGGACAGGGGATGGGGGACTGAAGCTTTCTTT. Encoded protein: CASSLWDRGWGTEAFF.